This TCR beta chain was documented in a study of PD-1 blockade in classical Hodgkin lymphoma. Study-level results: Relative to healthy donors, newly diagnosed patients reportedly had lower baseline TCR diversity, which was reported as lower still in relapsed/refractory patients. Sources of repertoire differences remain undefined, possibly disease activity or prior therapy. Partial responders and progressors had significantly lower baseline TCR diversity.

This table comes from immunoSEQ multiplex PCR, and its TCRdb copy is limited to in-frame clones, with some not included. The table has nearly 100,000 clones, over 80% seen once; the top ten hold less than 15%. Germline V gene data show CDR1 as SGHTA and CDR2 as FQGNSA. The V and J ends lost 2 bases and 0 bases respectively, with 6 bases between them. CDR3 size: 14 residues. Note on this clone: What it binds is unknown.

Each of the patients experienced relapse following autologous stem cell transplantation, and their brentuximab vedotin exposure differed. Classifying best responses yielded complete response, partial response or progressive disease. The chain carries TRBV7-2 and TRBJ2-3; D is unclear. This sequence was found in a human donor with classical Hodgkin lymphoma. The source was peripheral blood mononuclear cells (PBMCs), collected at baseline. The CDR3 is CASSLSASTDTQYF. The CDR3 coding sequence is TGTGCCAGCAGCTTATCGGCCAGCACAGATACGCAGTATTTT.